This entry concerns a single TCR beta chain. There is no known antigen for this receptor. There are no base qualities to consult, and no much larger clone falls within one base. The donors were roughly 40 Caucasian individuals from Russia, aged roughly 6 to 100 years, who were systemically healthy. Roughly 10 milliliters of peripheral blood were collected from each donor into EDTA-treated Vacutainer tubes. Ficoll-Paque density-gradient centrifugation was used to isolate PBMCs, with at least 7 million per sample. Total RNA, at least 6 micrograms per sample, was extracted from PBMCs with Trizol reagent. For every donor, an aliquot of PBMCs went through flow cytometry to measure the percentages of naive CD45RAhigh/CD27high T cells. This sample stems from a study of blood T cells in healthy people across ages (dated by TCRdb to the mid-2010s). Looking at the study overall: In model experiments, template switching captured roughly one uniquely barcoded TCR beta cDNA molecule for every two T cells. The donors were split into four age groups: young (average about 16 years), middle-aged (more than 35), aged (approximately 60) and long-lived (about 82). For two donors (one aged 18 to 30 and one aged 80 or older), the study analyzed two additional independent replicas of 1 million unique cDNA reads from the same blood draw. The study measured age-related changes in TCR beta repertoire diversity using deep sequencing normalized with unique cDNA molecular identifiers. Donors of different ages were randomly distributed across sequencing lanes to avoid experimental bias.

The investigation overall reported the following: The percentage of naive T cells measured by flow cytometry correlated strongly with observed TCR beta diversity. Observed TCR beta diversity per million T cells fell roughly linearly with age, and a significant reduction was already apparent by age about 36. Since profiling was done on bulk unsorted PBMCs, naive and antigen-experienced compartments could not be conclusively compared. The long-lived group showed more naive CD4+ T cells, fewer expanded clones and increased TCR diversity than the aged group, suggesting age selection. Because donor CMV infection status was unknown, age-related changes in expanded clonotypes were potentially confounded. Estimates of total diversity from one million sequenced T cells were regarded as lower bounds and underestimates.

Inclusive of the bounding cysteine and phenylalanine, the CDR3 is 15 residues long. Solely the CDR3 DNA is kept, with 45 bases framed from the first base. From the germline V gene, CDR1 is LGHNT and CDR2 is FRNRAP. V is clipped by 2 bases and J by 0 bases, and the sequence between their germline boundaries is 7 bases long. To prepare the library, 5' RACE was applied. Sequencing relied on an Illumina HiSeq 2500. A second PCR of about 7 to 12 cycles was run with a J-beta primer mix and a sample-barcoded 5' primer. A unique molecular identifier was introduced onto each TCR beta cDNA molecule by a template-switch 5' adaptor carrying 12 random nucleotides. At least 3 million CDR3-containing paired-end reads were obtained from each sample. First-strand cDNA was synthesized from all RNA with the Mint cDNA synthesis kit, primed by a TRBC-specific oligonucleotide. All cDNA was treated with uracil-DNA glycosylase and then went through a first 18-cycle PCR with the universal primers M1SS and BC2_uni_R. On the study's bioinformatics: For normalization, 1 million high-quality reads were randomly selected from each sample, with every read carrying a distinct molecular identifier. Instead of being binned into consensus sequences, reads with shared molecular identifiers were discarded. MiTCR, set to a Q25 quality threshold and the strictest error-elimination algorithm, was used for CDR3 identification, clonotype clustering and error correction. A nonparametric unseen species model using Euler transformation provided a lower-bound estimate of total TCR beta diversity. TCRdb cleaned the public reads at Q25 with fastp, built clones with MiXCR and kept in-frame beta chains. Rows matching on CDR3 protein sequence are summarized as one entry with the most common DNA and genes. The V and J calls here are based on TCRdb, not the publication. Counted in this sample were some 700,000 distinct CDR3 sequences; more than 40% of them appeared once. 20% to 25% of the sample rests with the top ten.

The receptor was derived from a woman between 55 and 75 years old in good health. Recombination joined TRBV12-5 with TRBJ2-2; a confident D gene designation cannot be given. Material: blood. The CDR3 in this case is CASGLRTPNTGELFF. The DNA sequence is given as TGTGCTAGTGGTTTGAGGACGCCGAACACCGGGGAGCTGTTTTTT.